A single sample is the source of the 9 T cell receptor beta chains below, sequenced in a study of post-analysis software for immune sequencing data. The study's findings and limits: Higher frequency in patients than in controls was seen for roughly five TRBV segments, with TRBV5-6, TRBV5-1 and TRBV20-1 among them.

No cognate antigen is known for these TCRs. Tagging with unique molecular identifiers was a feature of the TCR beta cDNA libraries. TCRdb reprocessed the PCR reads via MiXCR and lists one record per CDR3 protein. The sample lists almost 700,000 distinct CDR3 sequences; roughly three fifths were seen once. The source material was blood. The source of these receptors is a girl aged 2 to 9 with multiple sclerosis.

V gene TRBV6-1 combines with J gene TRBJ2-7; TRBD1 matches 9 bases. V shed 3 bases and J 2 bases; nucleotides not matched to a gene: 5. The CDR3 is 15 amino acids. The germline CDR1 and CDR2 sequences are MNHNS and SASEGT. The CDR3 region has the DNA TGTGCCAGCAGTGACACCGACAGGGGGACCTACGAGCAGTACTTC. Its translation: CASSDTDRGTYEQYF.

The genes are TRBV6-2 or TRBV6-3 and TRBJ2-4, with D tentatively TRBD1 (6 bases). The DNA end favors TRBJ2-7, so the J call may be wrong. The germline CDR1 and CDR2 sequences are MNHEY and SVGEGT. The CDR3 runs 12 residues. The CDR3 DNA follows: TGTGCCGCCAGGACAGCCGCCTACGAGCAGTACTTC. Translation gives CAARTAAYEQYF.

The chain combines TRBV11-2 with TRBJ2-4; 8 bases are a match to TRBD2. From germline, CDR1 is SGHAT and CDR2 FQNNGV. The CDR3 is made up of 16 amino acids. V gave up 5 bases and J gave up 0 bases; unmatched junction bases: 6. The CDR3 DNA reads as TGTGCCAGCAGCGGGGGACTAGGGTTAGCCAAAAACATTCAGTACTTC. Translating it yields CASSGGLGLAKNIQYF.

The chain joins TRBV4-1 to TRBJ2-4, with unresolved D. Near its end, the DNA agrees better with TRBJ2-5, so the J call may be wrong. The CDR3 runs to 15 residues. Germline V gene lookup returns CDR1 MGHRA and CDR2 YSYEKL. This chain's CDR3 is CASSQNVDGEETQYF. The CDR3 DNA reads as TGCGCCAGCAGCCAAAATGTAGACGGAGAAGAGACCCAGTACTTC.

This clonotype appeared a single time. J is TRBJ2-7 and V is TRBV5-1, with a weak D call TRBD2 (6 bases). The CDR3 is 15 residues long. The V and J ends lost 4 bases and 1 base respectively, with 15 bases between them. Germline CDR1 and CDR2: SGHRS and YFSETQ. The CDR3 loop reads CASSRGPGGSYEQYF. The CDR3 nucleotides are TGCGCCAGCAGCAGGGGCCCAGGAGGGTCCTACGAGCAGTACTTC.

V gene TRBV7-6 combines with J gene TRBJ1-6; the match to TRBD1 covers 8 bases. The ends lost 5 bases at V and 10 bases at J; junction bases unmatched: 16. The germline CDR1 and CDR2 sequences are SGHVS and FNYEAQ. This CDR3 contains 17 residues. The DNA for the CDR3 is TGTGCCAGCAGCAAAAGGCCAAGACAGGGGAGGGAATCACCCCTCCACTTT. It translates to CASSKRPRQGRESPLHF.

This chain uses TRBV4-3 with TRBJ1-4; D is uncertain. This CDR3 region has 16 residues. The V gene's germline CDR1 is LGHNA and CDR2 YSLEER. The ends were cut back, 0 bases at V and 8 bases at J, with 16 bases in the middle. The DNA for the CDR3 is TGCGCCAGCAGCCAAGATTACAGTGCCGAGGGAGAAAAACTGTTTTTT. Its protein is CASSQDYSAEGEKLFF.

This chain connects TRBV29-1 to TRBJ1-2; 11 bases fit TRBD1. The V gene's germline CDR1 is SQVTM and CDR2 ANQGSEA. The CDR3 sequence is 18 residues long. J gave up 3 bases and V 3 bases, and 15 bases lay outside the gene matches. CDR3 sequence reads: CSVDNLGTGGLLYYGYTF. CDR3 coding DNA: TGCAGCGTTGACAATCTGGGGACAGGGGGGCTCCTTTACTATGGCTACACCTTC.

The V call is TRBV18, the J call TRBJ2-5, with D possibly TRBD2 on 5 matching bases. CDR1 and CDR2 (germline): KGHSH, LQKENI. The CDR3 runs 16 residues. Deletions cut 2 bases from V and 4 bases from J, with 17 bases between. The CDR3 sequence is CASSPSEDFLGETQYF. The CDR3 DNA is TGTGCCAGCTCACCATCAGAGGACTTTCTGGGAGAGACCCAGTACTTC.